Listed below are T cell receptor beta chains from one sample, sequenced in a study of cytomegalovirus exposure and HLA in healthy donors. The method was immunoSEQ multiplex PCR; TCRdb's version includes in-frame clones alone and lacks a portion of them. The top ten hold 0.89% of the sample, which has over 85,000 clones, about 95% seen once. The sample was PBMCs. Source of these receptors: a woman aged 18-30 years in good health and CMV-seronegative. CDR3s include the opening cysteine and the closing phenylalanine or tryptophan. The D gene is left open where the match is weak. Size is stated for part of the rows, as once, few or many counts, or as a class when the clone is expanded.

TRBJ2-7 TRBD1 - 12 TRBV11-2 CASSEDRVVRHF TGTGCCAGCAGCGAGGACAGGGTCGTAAGGCACTTC
TRBJ2-2 - once 13 TRBV5-1 CAGSPRGTGELFF TGCGCCGGCAGCCCGCGGGGCACCGGGGAGCTGTTTTTT
TRBJ1-6 - once 14 TRBV7-3 CASSLRDNNSPLHF TGTGCCAGCAGCTTAAGGGACAATAATTCACCCCTCCACTTT
TRBJ1-2 - - 14 TRBV5-1 CASSLGSANYGYTF TGCGCCAGCAGCTTGGGTTCCGCTAACTATGGCTACACCTTC
TRBJ2-1 - - 12 TRBV7-9 CASSLVVNEQFF TGTGCCAGCAGCTTAGTCGTAAATGAGCAGTTCTTC
TRBJ2-3 TRBD1 - 15 TRBV5-1 CASSTKGQGLDTQYF TGCGCCAGCAGCACGAAGGGACAGGGGCTAGATACGCAGTATTTT
TRBJ2-3 TRBD2 - 23 TRBV12-5 CASGSKFVGAGGPGGPYTDTQYF TGTGCTAGTGGTTCCAAGTTTGTTGGTGCGGGAGGGCCTGGGGGGCCTTACACAGATACGCAGTATTTT
TRBJ1-6 TRBD1 once 18 TRBV11-1 CASSSTTLTGGTWSPLHF TGTGCCAGCAGCTCGACCACCCTGACAGGGGGGACCTGGTCACCCCTCCACTTT
TRBJ1-2 - - 11 TRBV5-8 CASRGNYGYTF TGTGCCAGCAGGGGCAACTATGGCTACACCTTC
TRBJ2-7 - - 15 TRBV9 CASSVAAGTVYEQYF TGTGCCAGCAGCGTAGCGGCGGGAACAGTCTACGAGCAGTACTTC
TRBJ2-7 TRBD2 - 14 TRBV6-5 CASSYGGDQYEQYF TGTGCCAGCAGTTACGGGGGGGACCAATACGAGCAGTACTTC
TRBJ2-1 TRBD2 - 14 TRBV10-2 CASSEPSGSYEQFF TGCGCCAGCAGTGAGCCTAGCGGGAGTTATGAGCAGTTCTTC
TRBJ2-1 TRBD1 - 13 TRBV30 CAYDRAPAPEQFF TGTGCCTACGACAGGGCACCCGCCCCAGAGCAGTTCTTC
TRBJ2-1 - - 13 TRBV11-3 CASSLNRNNEQFF TGTGCCAGCAGCTTAAACAGAAACAATGAGCAGTTCTTC
TRBJ1-4 - - 15 TRBV6-1 CASTPGAGEAEKLFF TGTGCCAGCACCCCGGGGGCGGGGGAAGCTGAAAAACTGTTTTTT
TRBJ1-2 TRBD1 once 16 TRBV9 CASSTGSGNRGYGYTF TGTGCCAGCAGCACGGGGTCGGGGAACAGGGGGTATGGCTACACCTTC
TRBJ2-2 TRBD2 - 20 TRBV19 CASSGKGVLGLAGDTGELFF TGTGCCAGTAGCGGAAAGGGGGTCCTTGGACTAGCGGGAGATACCGGGGAGCTGTTTTTT
TRBJ1-3 - - 15 TRBV9 CASSEGGNSGNTIYF TGTGCCAGCAGCGAAGGGGGTAACTCTGGAAACACCATATATTTT
TRBJ2-5 - - 16 TRBV6-1 CASSESLDRNQETQYF TGTGCCAGCAGTGAAAGTCTGGACAGAAACCAAGAGACCCAGTACTTC
TRBJ2-2 - - 13 TRBV19 CASNSPNTGELFF TGTGCCAGTAACAGTCCGAACACCGGGGAGCTGTTTTTT
TRBJ2-5 TRBD2 - 17 TRBV18 CASSRMLLAGFQETQYF TGTGCCAGCTCACGTATGCTACTAGCGGGTTTCCAAGAGACCCAGTACTTC
TRBJ1-3 - once 15 TRBV27 CASSLGGGGGNTIYF TGTGCCAGCAGCCTGGGAGGGGGAGGTGGAAACACCATATATTTT
TRBJ2-7 - - 14 TRBV5-5 CASSLAGDGFEQYF TGTGCCAGCAGCTTGGCAGGGGACGGTTTCGAGCAGTACTTC
TRBJ2-2 TRBD1 once 14 TRBV5-4 CASTADRVAGELFF TGTGCCAGCACCGCGGACAGGGTTGCCGGGGAGCTGTTTTTT
TRBJ1-5 - - 14 TRBV19 CASSRSVSNQPQHF TGTGCCAGTAGTAGGTCAGTTAGCAATCAGCCCCAGCATTTT
TRBJ1-5 TRBD1 - 12 TRBV19 CASRQGSQPQHF TGTGCCAGCAGACAGGGGTCTCAGCCCCAGCATTTT
TRBJ2-5 TRBD2 - 14 TRBV5-4 CASSLALAGETQYF TGTGCCAGCAGCTTGGCACTAGCGGGAGAGACCCAGTACTTC
TRBJ1-4 - few 12 TRBV29-1 CSVTGDNEKLFF TGCAGCGTGACAGGCGATAATGAAAAACTGTTTTTT
TRBJ2-3 - - 16 TRBV9 CASSVGGGVTTDTQYF TGTGCCAGCAGCGTAGGCGGAGGGGTTACCACAGATACGCAGTATTTT
TRBJ1-4 - - 14 TRBV18 CASSPGVGREKLFF TGTGCCAGCTCACCAGGTGTGGGGCGTGAAAAACTGTTTTTT
TRBJ2-7 - - 15 TRBV18 CASSPPTGSSYEQYF TGTGCCAGCTCACCACCGACGGGGAGCTCCTACGAGCAGTACTTC
TRBJ2-7 - - 13 TRBV19 CASGPGDAYEQYF TGTGCCAGTGGGCCAGGCGACGCATACGAGCAGTACTTC
TRBJ1-1 TRBD1 once 15 TRBV13 CASSPSPGQSTEAFF TGTGCCAGCAGCCCTAGCCCGGGACAGTCCACTGAAGCTTTCTTT
TRBJ1-1 - - 14 TRBV5-1 CASRAGEINTEAFF TGCGCCAGCAGAGCAGGGGAGATAAACACTGAAGCTTTCTTT
TRBJ2-7 TRBD1 - 15 TRBV19 CASSTYGTGNYEQYF TGTGCCAGTAGTACGTACGGGACAGGGAACTACGAGCAGTACTTC
TRBJ2-7 TRBD1 - 14 TRBV25-1 CASSPRTGTYEQYF TGTGCCAGCAGTCCCCGGACAGGTACCTACGAGCAGTACTTC
TRBJ2-1 TRBD1 - 13 TRBV11-3 CASRSGGGDEQFF TGTGCCAGCAGGTCAGGGGGCGGCGATGAGCAGTTCTTC
TRBJ2-2 - - 15 TRBV7-9 CASSGRIGDTGELFF TGTGCCAGCAGCGGACGGATCGGGGACACCGGGGAGCTGTTTTTT
TRBJ2-1 - - 14 TRBV9 CASSVAGDYNEQFF TGTGCCAGCAGCGTAGCGGGAGACTACAATGAGCAGTTCTTC
TRBJ2-1 TRBD2 - 15 TRBV10-3 CAISESGLADNEQFF TGTGCCATCAGTGAGTCGGGACTAGCGGACAATGAGCAGTTCTTC
TRBJ2-7 TRBD1 - 15 TRBV30 CAWRVGQGRRGEQYF TGTGCCTGGAGGGTGGGACAGGGCCGTCGGGGCGAGCAGTACTTC
TRBJ1-4 - - 14 TRBV6-1 CASSDGQGHEKLFF TGTGCCAGCAGTGATGGTCAGGGGCATGAAAAACTGTTTTTT
TRBJ2-1 - - 13 TRBV2 CASSTDRNNEQFF TGTGCCAGCAGCACTGACAGGAACAATGAGCAGTTCTTC
TRBJ1-2 - once 15 TRBV27 CASSLVPAGIYGYTF TGTGCCAGCAGTTTAGTCCCAGCGGGGATCTATGGCTACACCTTC
TRBJ2-2 - - 16 TRBV5-4 CATQSPARGEPGELFF TGTGCCACCCAGTCCCCGGCCAGGGGGGAGCCCGGGGAGCTGTTTTTT
TRBJ1-1 TRBD1 - 15 TRBV5-1 CASSLGGQGGTEAFF TGCGCCAGCAGCTTGGGAGGACAGGGAGGGACTGAAGCTTTCTTT
TRBJ1-2 - - 14 TRBV30 CAWSLPPGSYGYTF TGTGCCTGGAGCCTCCCGCCAGGGTCTTATGGCTACACCTTC
TRBJ1-1 - - 18 TRBV12-5 CASVDSGQPELSNTEAFF TGTGCTAGTGTCGACTCCGGACAGCCGGAACTATCGAACACTGAAGCTTTCTTT
TRBJ1-2 - - 16 TRBV19 CASSIDFGASIRGYTF TGTGCCAGTAGTATAGATTTTGGGGCCTCGATCAGGGGCTACACCTTC
TRBJ1-5 - - 14 TRBV15 CATSLERANQPQHF TGTGCCACCTCTCTAGAGCGGGCCAATCAGCCCCAGCATTTT
TRBJ2-7 - - 11 TRBV6-1 CATWSSYEQYF TGTGCCACCTGGAGCTCCTACGAGCAGTACTTC
TRBJ1-4 TRBD1 once 16 TRBV7-2 CASSPSVRTGLEKLFF TGTGCCAGCAGCCCATCCGTGAGGACAGGGCTTGAAAAACTGTTTTTT
TRBJ2-7 TRBD2 - 14 TRBV27 CASSFLAGADEQYF TGTGCCAGCAGTTTTCTAGCGGGAGCCGACGAGCAGTACTTC
TRBJ1-2 - - 13 TRBV6-5 CASSLTVAYGYTF TGTGCCAGCAGTCTTACGGTCGCCTATGGCTACACCTTC
TRBJ1-2 - - 13 TRBV7-9 CASSLGQESGYTF TGTGCCAGCAGCTTAGGACAGGAGAGCGGCTACACCTTC
TRBJ2-2 - - 14 TRBV7-2 CASSPRLDHGELFF TGTGCCAGCAGCCCAAGACTAGACCACGGGGAGCTGTTTTTT
TRBJ1-4 - - 15 TRBV16 CASSQSGQRGEKLFF TGTGCCAGCAGCCAATCGGGGCAGCGCGGTGAAAAACTGTTTTTT
TRBJ1-4 TRBD1 once 15 TRBV7-9 CASSYQTGGSEKLFF TGTGCCAGCAGCTATCAGACAGGGGGTAGTGAAAAACTGTTTTTT
TRBJ2-7 - once 13 TRBV28 CASSLRGGGEQYF TGTGCCAGCAGTTTACGCGGGGGCGGCGAGCAGTACTTC